A selection of T cell receptor beta chains follows, all from one sample in a study of cytomegalovirus exposure and HLA in healthy donors. The table came from immunoSEQ multiplex PCR; TCRdb's copy has only in-frame clones and leaves some out. This table has about 170,000 clones, approximately 81% appearing once. Sequences were obtained from PBMCs. Receptors originate from a man younger than 40 in good health and CMV-seropositive. The CDR3 runs from the conserved cysteine through the conserved F or W. The order of the fields is CDR3 length, J gene, V gene, clone size, D gene, CDR3 protein, CDR3 DNA. A D gene is named only where the DNA matches it firmly. The size field is filled for only some rows; it gives once, few, many or a size class.

len: 14; j_gene: TRBJ1-1; v_gene: TRBV18; abundance: NA; d_gene: NA; CDR3aa: CASSRTGKNTEAFF; CDR3nt: TGTGCCAGCTCACGAACAGGGAAGAACACTGAAGCTTTCTTT
len: 15; j_gene: TRBJ2-1; v_gene: TRBV7-3; abundance: NA; d_gene: TRBD2; CDR3aa: CASSSGLAGGGEQFF; CDR3nt: TGTGCCAGCAGCTCTGGACTAGCGGGAGGGGGGGAGCAGTTCTTC
len: 17; j_gene: TRBJ2-2; v_gene: TRBV2; abundance: NA; d_gene: NA; CDR3aa: CASSEEEGDLRGGELFF; CDR3nt: TGTGCCAGCAGTGAAGAGGAAGGCGATTTACGGGGCGGGGAGCTGTTTTTT
len: 15; j_gene: TRBJ2-6; v_gene: TRBV19; abundance: NA; d_gene: NA; CDR3aa: CASSTQGTGANVLTF; CDR3nt: TGTGCCAGTAGTACTCAGGGTACAGGGGCCAACGTCCTGACTTTC
len: 21; j_gene: TRBJ2-5; v_gene: TRBV7-6; abundance: NA; d_gene: TRBD2; CDR3aa: CASSLPRRLAGGPGVKETQYF; CDR3nt: TGTGCCAGCAGCCTCCCTCGCCGACTAGCGGGAGGGCCGGGTGTTAAAGAGACCCAGTACTTC
len: 12; j_gene: TRBJ2-1; v_gene: TRBV11-2; abundance: few; d_gene: NA; CDR3aa: CASSHLRGEQFF; CDR3nt: TGTGCCAGCAGCCACCTGAGAGGGGAGCAGTTCTTC
len: 15; j_gene: TRBJ1-1; v_gene: TRBV9; abundance: once; d_gene: NA; CDR3aa: CASGLDEGWNTEAFF; CDR3nt: TGTGCCAGCGGCCTTGATGAGGGCTGGAACACTGAAGCTTTCTTT
len: 14; j_gene: TRBJ1-3; v_gene: TRBV11-1; abundance: NA; d_gene: NA; CDR3aa: CASSSLSFGNTIYF; CDR3nt: TGTGCCAGCAGCTCACTCTCATTCGGAAACACCATATATTTT
len: 13; j_gene: TRBJ1-1; v_gene: TRBV4-3; abundance: NA; d_gene: NA; CDR3aa: CASSQVEGAEAFF; CDR3nt: TGCGCCAGCAGCCAAGTAGAGGGGGCTGAAGCTTTCTTT
len: 15; j_gene: TRBJ1-5; v_gene: TRBV25-1; abundance: NA; d_gene: NA; CDR3aa: CASSDGGDSNQPQHF; CDR3nt: TGTGCCAGCAGTGATGGAGGGGATAGCAATCAGCCCCAGCATTTT
len: 16; j_gene: TRBJ2-2; v_gene: TRBV18; abundance: NA; d_gene: NA; CDR3aa: CASSPSGRENTGELFF; CDR3nt: TGTGCCAGCTCACCATCGGGCAGGGAGAACACCGGGGAGCTGTTTTTT
len: 14; j_gene: TRBJ2-5; v_gene: TRBV5-1; abundance: NA; d_gene: NA; CDR3aa: CASSLGGLRETQYF; CDR3nt: TGCGCCAGCAGCTTGGGGGGGCTCCGAGAGACCCAGTACTTC
len: 18; j_gene: TRBJ2-1; v_gene: TRBV5-1; abundance: NA; d_gene: TRBD2; CDR3aa: CASSFTASGASSYNEQFF; CDR3nt: TGCGCCAGCAGCTTTACGGCTAGCGGGGCCAGCTCCTACAATGAGCAGTTCTTC
len: 11; j_gene: TRBJ2-5; v_gene: TRBV10-2; abundance: NA; d_gene: NA; CDR3aa: CASSGEETQYF; CDR3nt: TGCGCCAGCAGTGGGGAGGAGACCCAGTACTTC
len: 14; j_gene: TRBJ1-3; v_gene: TRBV4-1; abundance: once; d_gene: TRBD1; CDR3aa: CASSQRTGGNTIYF; CDR3nt: TGCGCCAGCAGCCAGCGGACAGGGGGAAACACCATATATTTT
len: 18; j_gene: TRBJ2-6; v_gene: TRBV7-9; abundance: NA; d_gene: TRBD2; CDR3aa: CASSLREGPSSGANVLTF; CDR3nt: TGTGCCAGCAGCTTAAGGGAGGGCCCGAGCTCTGGGGCCAACGTCCTGACTTTC
len: 16; j_gene: TRBJ2-7; v_gene: TRBV18; abundance: NA; d_gene: TRBD2; CDR3aa: CASSPSGLAGGHEQYF; CDR3nt: TGTGCCAGCTCACCATCGGGACTAGCGGGAGGGCACGAGCAGTACTTC
len: 15; j_gene: TRBJ1-5; v_gene: TRBV5-8; abundance: once; d_gene: TRBD1; CDR3aa: CASSTGASSNQPQHF; CDR3nt: TGTGCCAGCAGTACAGGGGCCTCAAGCAATCAGCCCCAGCATTTT
len: 15; j_gene: TRBJ1-1; v_gene: TRBV11-3; abundance: NA; d_gene: TRBD1; CDR3aa: CASSLGTGAVTEAFF; CDR3nt: TGTGCCAGCAGCTTAGGGACAGGGGCAGTCACTGAAGCTTTCTTT
len: 13; j_gene: TRBJ2-1; v_gene: TRBV13; abundance: once; d_gene: NA; CDR3aa: CASSFHREGEQFF; CDR3nt: TGTGCCAGCAGCTTCCACAGGGAGGGGGAGCAGTTCTTC